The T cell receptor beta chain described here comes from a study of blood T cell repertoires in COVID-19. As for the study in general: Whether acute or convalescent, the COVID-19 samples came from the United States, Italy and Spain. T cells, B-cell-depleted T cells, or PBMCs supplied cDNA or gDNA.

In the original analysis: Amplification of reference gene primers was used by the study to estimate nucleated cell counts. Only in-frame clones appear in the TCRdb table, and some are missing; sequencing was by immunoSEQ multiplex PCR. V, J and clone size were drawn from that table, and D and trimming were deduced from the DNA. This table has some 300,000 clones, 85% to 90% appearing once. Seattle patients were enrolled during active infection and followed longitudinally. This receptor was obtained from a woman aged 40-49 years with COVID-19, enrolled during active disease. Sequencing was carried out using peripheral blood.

The CDR3 region is CASSVAGINTEAFF. DNA of the CDR3: TGTGCCAGCAGCGTAGCAGGGATTAACACTGAAGCTTTCTTT. The gene calls are TRBV9 and TRBJ1-1, with D tentatively TRBD1 (5 bases). V was shortened by 0 bases and J by 2 bases, with 8 bases between the two germline ends. This CDR3 comprises 14 residues. The germline CDR1 and CDR2 sequences are SGDLS and YYNGEE.